This T cell receptor beta chain was identified in a study of T-cell memory formation after mild COVID-19. Study-level information: Clustering of TCRs was largely donor specific. General study points: Clones that got smaller from day 15 to 85 had even CD4/CD8, while clones growing later tipped toward CD4+. The CD4+ clones that contracted clustered mainly within CM and EM, and the CD8+ clones concentrated in EMRA.

This clonotype has only a few counts. Its antigen remains unidentified. One entry per CDR3 protein results from TCRdb running MiXCR on the 5' RACE reads. The sample has about 170,000 distinct CDR3 sequences; roughly 13% are singletons. This receptor was taken from a man aged 18 to 30 who had mild COVID-19 (a few samples of this study predate the infection). Cell type and time point are not known. The source material was PBMCs or a T cell subset sorted from them (not recorded which).

CDR3 DNA sequence: TGTGCCACCAGTGAGGCGGTAGGCACCGGGGAGCTGTTTTTT. This gives the protein CATSEAVGTGELFF. The gene calls are TRBV24-1 and TRBJ2-2; D not certain. V lost 4 bases to trimming and J lost 4 bases, with 9 bases between them. Per the germline V gene, CDR1 is KGHDR and CDR2 is SFDVKD. This CDR3 is built from 14 residues.